The 31 T cell receptor beta chains below come from one sample, sequenced in a study of siplizumab effects on memory and regulatory T cells. Assay used: immunoSEQ multiplex PCR; TCRdb lists only in-frame clones, some missing. The sample consists of 120,000 or so clones, 80% to 95% of them appearing once. Sequencing was done on a sample of CD4+ T cells sorted from blood. These receptors all stem from a human donor in good health.

The rearrangement joins TRBV10-3 to TRBJ1-1; no reliable D call. Germline V gene sequence: CDR1 ENHRY, CDR2 SYGVKD. The CDR3 extends over 13 amino acids. Trimming pared 10 bases from V and 3 bases from J, leaving 15 bases between. CDR3 nucleotide sequence: TGTGCCACAACCTTCGCCGGGGACACTGAAGCTTTCTTT. This sequence encodes CATTFAGDTEAFF.

V gene TRBV7-9 combines with J gene TRBJ2-3; 16 nucleotides align to TRBD2. The CDR3 has 18 residues. After removal of 4 bases from V and 2 bases from J, the junction contained 6 bases not matched to a gene. The germline CDR1 and CDR2 sequences are SEHNR and FQNEAQ (reference sequence). This CDR3 reads CASSSGLAGGRATDTQYF. As DNA, the CDR3 is TGTGCCAGCAGCTCGGGACTAGCGGGAGGGCGGGCCACAGATACGCAGTATTTT.

The gene calls are TRBV6-5 and TRBJ1-6; 8 positions match TRBD1. The CDR3 extends over 13 amino acids. Germline V gives CDR1 MNHEY, CDR2 SVGAGI. Unmatched junction bases numbered 2, after V lost 5 bases and J lost 8 bases. The CDR3 DNA reads TGTGCCAGCAGTGAACAGGGGGATTCACCCCTCCACTTT. Translated, it gives CASSEQGDSPLHF.

Concerning this clone: One end of the junction varies from germline; a read error may be responsible. V usage is TRBV7-7 and J usage is TRBJ2-1; perhaps TRBD1 as D (5 bases). The CDR3 consists of 13 residues. Germline V gene sequence: CDR1 SSHAT, CDR2 FNYEAQ (reference sequence). This CDR3 is CASSLAGFREQFF. The CDR3 nucleotides are TGTGCTAGCAGCTTAGCAGGGTTCCGTGAGCAGTTCTTC.

This chain joins TRBV18 and TRBJ1-4; 8 bases match TRBD1. Trimming at V came to 5 bases and at J to 2 bases, leaving 1 base not matched to a gene. The CDR3 covers 14 residues. Germline V lookup: CDR1 KGHSH, CDR2 LQKENI. The CDR3 sequence is CASSRTGTNEKLFF. The CDR3 DNA reads as TGTGCCAGCTCAAGGACAGGGACTAATGAAAAACTGTTTTTT.

The rearrangement uses TRBV11-2 and TRBJ2-5, with D maybe TRBD1 (6 bases). The CDR3 extends over 13 amino acids. The germline V and J ends were trimmed by 7 bases and 7 bases, with 16 bases remaining between them. Germline values: CDR1 SGHAT, CDR2 FQNNGV. CDR3 in DNA: TGTGCCAGCATACAGGGACCAAGGGGGACCCAGTACTTC. It encodes CASIQGPRGTQYF. The entire variable domain, with the rest obtained from reference TRBV11-2 and TRBJ2-5, is as follows: EAGVAQSPRYKIIEKRQSVAFWCNPISGHATLYWYQQILGQGPKLLIQFQNNGVVDDSQLPKDRFSAERLKGVDSTLKIQPAKLEDSAVYLCASIQGPRGTQYFGPGTRLLVL.

The chain carries TRBV9 and TRBJ2-1; 9 bases map to TRBD2. Trimming cost V 0 bases and J 7 bases; bases outside gene matches: 5. This CDR3 has 15 residues. Looked up from germline, CDR1 is SGDLS and CDR2 is YYNGEE. CDR3 in amino acids: CASSVGGGARNEQFF. Here the CDR3 DNA reads TGTGCCAGCAGCGTAGGCGGGGGGGCGAGAAATGAGCAGTTCTTC.

This clone was recorded once. The genes are TRBV7-2 and TRBJ2-1; TRBD1 aligns across 7 bases. The J segment lost 1 base and the V segment lost 5 bases, leaving 2 bases of the junction unmatched. Germline loops: CDR1 SGHTA, CDR2 FQGNSA. The CDR3 length is 14 residues. The CDR3 loop reads CASSRDSSYNEQFF. Written as DNA, the CDR3 is TGTGCCAGCAGCAGGGACAGTTCCTACAATGAGCAGTTCTTC.

This clone was counted a few times. CDR3 bases: TGTGCCAGCAGCCGATTACAGGGGGGTAAAGGCTCCTATAATTCACCCCTCCACTTT. This sequence encodes CASSRLQGGKGSYNSPLHF. V usage is TRBV7-9 and J usage is TRBJ1-6; 8 nucleotides line up with TRBD1. Germline V CDR1 and CDR2: SEHNR, FQNEAQ (reference sequence). V gave up 5 bases and J gave up 0 bases; unmatched junction bases: 12. There are 19 residues in the CDR3.

This chain joins TRBV4-2 and TRBJ1-2; no clear D. This CDR3 spans 13 amino acids. The germline V gene has CDR1 LGHNA and CDR2 YNFKEQ. Trimming removed 6 bases at V and 5 bases at J, with 13 bases between. In DNA form, the CDR3 reads TGTGCCAGCAGTCCAGGATTCCGGTATGGCTACACCTTC. Translated: CASSPGFRYGYTF.

The chain links TRBV4-1 to TRBJ1-6, with D possibly matching TRBD1 (6 bases). The V end lost 0 bases, the J end lost 10 bases, and 13 bases lay between the germline ends. The CDR3 spans 15 residues. Germline assignment: CDR1 MGHRA and CDR2 YSYEKL. The chain's CDR3 is CASSQDGQGRSPLHF. The CDR3 DNA reads TGCGCCAGCAGCCAAGATGGGCAGGGGAGGTCACCCCTCCACTTT.

The J gene is TRBJ1-6, the V gene TRBV6-5, with D possibly being TRBD1 (6 bases). CDR1 is MNHEY and CDR2 is SVGAGI in the germline V gene. The CDR3 length is 15 residues. With 0 bases removed from V and 10 bases from J, the gap between germline ends came to 13 bases. Written as DNA, the CDR3 is TGTGCCAGCAGTTACTCCTACAGGGAGGACTCACCCCTCCACTTT. This gives the protein CASSYSYREDSPLHF.

The chain links TRBV19 to TRBJ1-2; D remains unclear. The CDR3 runs to 11 residues. Germline loops: CDR1 LNHDA, CDR2 SQIVND (reference sequence). V dropped 8 bases and J dropped 5 bases, with 9 bases sitting between them. In DNA form, the CDR3 reads TGTGCCAGTCAAAGGGAGTATGGCTACACCTTC. Its translation is CASQREYGYTF.

The V gene is TRBV27, the J gene TRBJ1-6; D is unclear. CDR3 size: 18 residues. The germline CDR1 and CDR2 sequences are MNHEY and SMNVEV (reference sequence). The V end was cut by 5 bases, the J end by 0 bases, with 17 bases between. The CDR3 loop reads CASSNRRGPSSYNSPLHF. CDR3 nucleotide sequence: TGTGCCAGCAGTAACCGGCGAGGGCCGAGCTCCTATAATTCACCCCTCCACTTT.

This clone was counted between two and nine times. This chain links TRBV30 with TRBJ1-2; D is uncertain. The CDR3 contains 13 residues. The germline V gene encodes CDR1 GTSNPN and CDR2 SVGIG (reference sequence). V gave up 0 bases and J gave up 5 bases, with 10 bases separating them. The CDR3 loop reads CAWSVSSGYGYTF. CDR3 in DNA: TGTGCCTGGAGTGTAAGTTCGGGATATGGCTACACCTTC.

This rearrangement joins TRBV19 to TRBJ1-1; D may be TRBD1 (6 bases). Trimming took 4 bases from V and 4 from J, leaving 16 bases between them. The length of the CDR3 is 15 residues. CDR1 is LNHDA and CDR2 is SQIVND in the germline V gene (reference sequence). As DNA, the CDR3 is TGTGCCAGTAGTAGTCACAGGGTTGGGGGCACTGAAGCTTTCTTT. Translated: CASSSHRVGGTEAFF.

The V gene is TRBV2, the J gene TRBJ2-7; D not certain. Looked up from germline, CDR1 is SNHLY and CDR2 is FYNNEI. This CDR3 is built from 11 residues. V lost 2 bases and J lost 4, with 3 bases in between. The DNA for the CDR3 is TGTGCCAGCAGTGAAAGGTACGAGCAGTACTTC. Translation gives CASSERYEQYF.

The chain has TRBV5-3 and TRBJ2-5, with 9 bases matching TRBD2. TRBV5-3 belongs to the ORF category, with a function that is uncertain. The V segment lost 1 base and the J segment 7 bases; nucleotides outside the gene matches: 5. The CDR3 has 14 residues. DNA of the CDR3: TGTGCCAGAAGCTTGCCTAGCGGGGTGGGGACCCAGTACTTC. Amino acid sequence: CARSLPSGVGTQYF.

The rearrangement joins TRBV7-9 to TRBJ2-7; 8 bases agree with TRBD1. The J segment lost 4 bases and the V segment lost 8 bases, leaving 13 bases of the junction unmatched. The germline V gene encodes CDR1 SEHNR and CDR2 FQNEAQ (reference sequence). The CDR3 is made up of 15 amino acids. DNA of the CDR3: TGTGCCAGCTGGGGGACAGGAACGATATCTTACGAGCAGTACTTC. This sequence encodes CASWGTGTISYEQYF.

This clone was seen a handful of times. This chain connects TRBV6-5 to TRBJ1-5; D ambiguous. Germline V gene lookup returns CDR1 MNHEY and CDR2 SVGAGI. This CDR3 has 14 residues. V was shortened by 7 bases and J by 6 bases, with 16 bases between the two germline ends. The CDR3 region is CASTRRVGSQPQHF. DNA for the CDR3: TGTGCCAGCACCAGGAGGGTAGGGAGTCAGCCCCAGCATTTT.

This chain links TRBV5-1 with TRBJ2-6; the match to TRBD1 covers 8 bases. This CDR3 region has 15 residues. The germline gives CDR1 SGHRS, CDR2 YFSETQ. Unmatched junction bases numbered 4, after V lost 7 bases and J lost 1 base. The CDR3 region is CASAGGYSGANVLTF. The CDR3, as DNA: TGCGCCAGCGCAGGGGGCTATTCTGGGGCCAACGTCCTGACTTTC.

The chain employs TRBV6-1 and TRBJ1-2; D not certain. Trimming took off 5 bases at V and 4 bases at J, with 11 bases between the two ends. The CDR3 consists of 13 residues. Germline V gene lookup returns CDR1 MNHNS and CDR2 SASEGT. The CDR3 nucleotides read TGTGCCAGCAGTAGCTCAACTATCTATGGCTACACCTTC. Protein product: CASSSSTIYGYTF.

The CDR3 bases are TGTGCCAGCAGTGAAACTAGCGGACTCTACGAGCAGTACTTC. The encoded protein is CASSETSGLYEQYF. The chain links TRBV6-5 to TRBJ2-7, with 8 bases identical to TRBD2. The CDR3 length is 14 residues. CDR1 is MNHEY, CDR2 SVGAGI, per germline. Trimming cost V 5 bases and J 3 bases; bases outside gene matches: 6.

The chain recombines TRBV5-1 with TRBJ1-2; no reliable D call. Germline-derived CDR1 and CDR2 are SGHRS and YFSETQ. V gave up 3 bases and J gave up 3 bases, with 9 bases separating them. The CDR3 spans 13 residues. As DNA, the CDR3 is TGCGCCAGCAGCTCGGACGGATACTATGGCTACACCTTC. Its protein is CASSSDGYYGYTF.

This chain uses TRBV27 with TRBJ2-5; TRBD2 matches 11 bases. The germline gives CDR1 MNHEY, CDR2 SMNVEV (reference sequence). Germline trimming cut 6 bases from V and 5 bases from J; bases unmatched to any gene: 8. The CDR3 is 15 amino acids. CDR3 region: CASRMTSGTWETQYF. As DNA, the CDR3 is TGTGCCAGCAGAATGACTAGCGGGACTTGGGAGACCCAGTACTTC.

The J gene is TRBJ2-4, the V gene TRBV5-1; D is ambiguous. Germline loops: CDR1 SGHRS, CDR2 YFSETQ. The CDR3 runs 13 residues. The ends were cut back, 1 base at V and 7 bases at J, with 9 bases in the middle. CDR3: CASSLSVGNIQYF. The CDR3 bases are TGCGCCAGCAGCTTGTCTGTTGGGAACATTCAGTACTTC.

The J gene is TRBJ1-2, the V gene TRBV19; D is unresolved. The CDR3 length is 14 residues. V lost 4 bases and J 4 bases, leaving 13 bases between the germline ends. Germline values: CDR1 LNHDA, CDR2 SQIVND (reference sequence). As DNA, the CDR3 is TGTGCCAGTAGTAGGCTAGACTCCCCCTATGGCTACACCTTC. It codes for CASSRLDSPYGYTF.

The chain is built from TRBV2 and TRBJ1-4, with D unresolved. The CDR3 is made up of 15 amino acids. The V end lost 5 bases, the J end lost 8 bases, and 18 bases lay between the germline ends. Germline CDR1 is SNHLY and CDR2 is FYNNEI. CDR3 in amino acids: CASSPPPGRGEKLFF. Written as DNA, the CDR3 is TGTGCCAGCAGTCCGCCCCCCGGACGCGGGGAAAAACTGTTTTTT.

This chain connects TRBV2 to TRBJ2-5; 9 positions match TRBD1. This CDR3 region has 15 residues. V lost 6 bases and J lost 5; bases outside the gene matches: 10. CDR1 SNHLY and CDR2 FYNNEI come from the germline V gene. This CDR3 reads CASRTQGAPGETQYF. CDR3 nucleotides: TGTGCCAGCAGGACACAGGGGGCGCCGGGGGAGACCCAGTACTTC.

This clone was detected only once. The chain couples TRBV5-3 to TRBJ2-7; D gene uncertain. TRBV5-3 is an ORF, with its function uncertain. V dropped 1 base and J dropped 3 bases, with 11 bases sitting between them. The CDR3 loop spans 14 amino acids. The CDR3 loop is CARSLRLRSYEQYF. CDR3 nucleotide sequence: TGTGCCAGAAGCTTGAGATTACGGAGCTACGAGCAGTACTTC.

The chain recombines TRBV10-3 with TRBJ1-2, with a weak D call TRBD1 (5 bases). This CDR3 is built from 14 residues. Trimming pared 0 bases from V and 4 bases from J, leaving 9 bases between. Germline CDR1 reads ENHRY; CDR2 reads SYGVKD. The CDR3 region is CAISESGRPYGYTF. The CDR3 DNA is TGTGCCATCAGTGAGTCGGGACGTCCCTATGGCTACACCTTC.